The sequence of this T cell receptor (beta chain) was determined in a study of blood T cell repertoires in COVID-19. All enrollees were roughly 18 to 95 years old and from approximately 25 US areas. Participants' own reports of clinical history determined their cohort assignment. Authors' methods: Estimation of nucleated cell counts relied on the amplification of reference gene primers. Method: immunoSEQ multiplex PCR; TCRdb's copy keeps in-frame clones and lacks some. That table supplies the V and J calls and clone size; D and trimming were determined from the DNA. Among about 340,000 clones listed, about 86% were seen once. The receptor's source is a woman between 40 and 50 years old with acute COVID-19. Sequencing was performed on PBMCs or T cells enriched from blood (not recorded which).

CDR3 sequence reads: CATSRDQFDYGYTF. CDR3 sequence (DNA): TGTGCCACCAGCAGAGATCAGTTCGACTATGGCTACACCTTC. The chain carries TRBV15 and TRBJ1-2, with D uncertain. This CDR3 comprises 14 residues. Between the trimmed V and J ends, which lost 0 bases and 3 bases, there was a span of 8 bases. Per germline, CDR1 LNHNV and CDR2 YYDKDF (reference sequence).